This T cell receptor (beta chain) is drawn from a study of CD8 T cells in ankylosing spondylitis. A single record per CDR3 protein comes from TCRdb applying MiXCR to the 5' RACE reads. The sample records about 30,000 distinct CDR3 sequences, 14% being singletons. The CDR3 extends over 12 amino acids. V shed 5 bases and J shed 6 bases, with 10 bases lying between them. This clonotype was detected a few times. This receptor was taken from a male donor with ankylosing spondylitis or in good health (not recorded which). Specimen: blood. The rearrangement links TRBV12-3 or TRBV12-4 to TRBJ1-1, with a tentative D call TRBD1 (5 bases). The CDR3 coding sequence is TGTGCCAGCAGTGCCCCGGGGGCTGAAGCTTTCTTT. It is translated as CASSAPGAEAFF.